The sequence of this T cell receptor (beta chain) was determined in a study of T cell responses to AZD1222 COVID-19 vaccine. Trimming left V 11 bases short and J 0 bases short, with 15 bases between. Germline V gene lookup returns CDR1 SNHLY and CDR2 FYNNEI. CDR3 length: 14 residues. In the case of this clone: The target antigen is unknown.

The table came from immunoSEQ multiplex PCR; TCRdb's copy has only in-frame clones and leaves some out. The profile covers roughly 120,000 clones, with just under 95% appearing a single time and 2% to 2.5% taken by the ten largest. Notes on the study in general: Spike was spanned by vaccine-associated CD4 TCRs, which were dominant at 160-218 and 743-854.

The rearrangement joins TRBV2 to TRBJ2-3, with D maybe TRBD2 (6 bases). The sequence came from an adult who received the AZD1222 COVID-19 vaccine. Sequenced here: peripheral blood, sampled 28 days after the second AZD1222 dose. Written as DNA, the CDR3 is TGTGCCGCAATGGGGGGTTTAAGCACAGATACGCAGTATTTT. It is translated as CAAMGGLSTDTQYF.